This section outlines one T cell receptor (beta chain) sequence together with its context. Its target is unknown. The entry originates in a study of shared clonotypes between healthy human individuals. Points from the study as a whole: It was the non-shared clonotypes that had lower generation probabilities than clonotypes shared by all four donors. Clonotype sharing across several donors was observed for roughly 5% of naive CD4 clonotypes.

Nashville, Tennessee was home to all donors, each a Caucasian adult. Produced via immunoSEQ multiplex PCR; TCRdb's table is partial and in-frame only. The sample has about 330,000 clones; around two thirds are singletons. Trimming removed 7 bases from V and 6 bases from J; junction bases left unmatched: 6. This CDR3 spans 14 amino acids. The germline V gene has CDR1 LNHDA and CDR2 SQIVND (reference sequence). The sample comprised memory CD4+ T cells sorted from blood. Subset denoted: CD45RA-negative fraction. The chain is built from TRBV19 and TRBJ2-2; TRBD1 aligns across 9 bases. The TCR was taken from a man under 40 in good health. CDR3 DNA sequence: TGTGCCAGTAAAACCGGGACAGGGTCCGGGGAGCTGTTTTTT. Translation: CASKTGTGSGELFF. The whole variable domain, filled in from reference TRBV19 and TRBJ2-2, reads DGGITQSPKYLFRKEGQNVTLSCEQNLNHDAMYWYRQDPGQGLRLIYYSQIVNDFQKGDIAEGYSVSREKKESFPLTVTSAQKNPTAFYLCASKTGTGSGELFFGEGSRLTVL.